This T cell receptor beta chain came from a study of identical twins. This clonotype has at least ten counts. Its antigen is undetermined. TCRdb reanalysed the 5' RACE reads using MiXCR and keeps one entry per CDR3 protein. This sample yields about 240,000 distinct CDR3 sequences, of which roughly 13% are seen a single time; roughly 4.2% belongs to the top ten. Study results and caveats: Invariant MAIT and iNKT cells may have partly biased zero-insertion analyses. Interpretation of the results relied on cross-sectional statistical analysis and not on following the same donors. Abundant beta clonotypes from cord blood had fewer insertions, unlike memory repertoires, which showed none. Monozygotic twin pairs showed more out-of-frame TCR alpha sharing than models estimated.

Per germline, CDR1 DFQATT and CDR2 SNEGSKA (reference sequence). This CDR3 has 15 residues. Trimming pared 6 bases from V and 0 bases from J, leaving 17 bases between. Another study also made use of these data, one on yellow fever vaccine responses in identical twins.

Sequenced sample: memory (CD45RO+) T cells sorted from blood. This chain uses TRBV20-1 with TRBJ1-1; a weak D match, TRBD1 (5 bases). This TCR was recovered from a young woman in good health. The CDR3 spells CSATRQLTMNTEAFF. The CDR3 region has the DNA TGCAGTGCGACTAGACAGCTAACTATGAACACTGAAGCTTTCTTT.